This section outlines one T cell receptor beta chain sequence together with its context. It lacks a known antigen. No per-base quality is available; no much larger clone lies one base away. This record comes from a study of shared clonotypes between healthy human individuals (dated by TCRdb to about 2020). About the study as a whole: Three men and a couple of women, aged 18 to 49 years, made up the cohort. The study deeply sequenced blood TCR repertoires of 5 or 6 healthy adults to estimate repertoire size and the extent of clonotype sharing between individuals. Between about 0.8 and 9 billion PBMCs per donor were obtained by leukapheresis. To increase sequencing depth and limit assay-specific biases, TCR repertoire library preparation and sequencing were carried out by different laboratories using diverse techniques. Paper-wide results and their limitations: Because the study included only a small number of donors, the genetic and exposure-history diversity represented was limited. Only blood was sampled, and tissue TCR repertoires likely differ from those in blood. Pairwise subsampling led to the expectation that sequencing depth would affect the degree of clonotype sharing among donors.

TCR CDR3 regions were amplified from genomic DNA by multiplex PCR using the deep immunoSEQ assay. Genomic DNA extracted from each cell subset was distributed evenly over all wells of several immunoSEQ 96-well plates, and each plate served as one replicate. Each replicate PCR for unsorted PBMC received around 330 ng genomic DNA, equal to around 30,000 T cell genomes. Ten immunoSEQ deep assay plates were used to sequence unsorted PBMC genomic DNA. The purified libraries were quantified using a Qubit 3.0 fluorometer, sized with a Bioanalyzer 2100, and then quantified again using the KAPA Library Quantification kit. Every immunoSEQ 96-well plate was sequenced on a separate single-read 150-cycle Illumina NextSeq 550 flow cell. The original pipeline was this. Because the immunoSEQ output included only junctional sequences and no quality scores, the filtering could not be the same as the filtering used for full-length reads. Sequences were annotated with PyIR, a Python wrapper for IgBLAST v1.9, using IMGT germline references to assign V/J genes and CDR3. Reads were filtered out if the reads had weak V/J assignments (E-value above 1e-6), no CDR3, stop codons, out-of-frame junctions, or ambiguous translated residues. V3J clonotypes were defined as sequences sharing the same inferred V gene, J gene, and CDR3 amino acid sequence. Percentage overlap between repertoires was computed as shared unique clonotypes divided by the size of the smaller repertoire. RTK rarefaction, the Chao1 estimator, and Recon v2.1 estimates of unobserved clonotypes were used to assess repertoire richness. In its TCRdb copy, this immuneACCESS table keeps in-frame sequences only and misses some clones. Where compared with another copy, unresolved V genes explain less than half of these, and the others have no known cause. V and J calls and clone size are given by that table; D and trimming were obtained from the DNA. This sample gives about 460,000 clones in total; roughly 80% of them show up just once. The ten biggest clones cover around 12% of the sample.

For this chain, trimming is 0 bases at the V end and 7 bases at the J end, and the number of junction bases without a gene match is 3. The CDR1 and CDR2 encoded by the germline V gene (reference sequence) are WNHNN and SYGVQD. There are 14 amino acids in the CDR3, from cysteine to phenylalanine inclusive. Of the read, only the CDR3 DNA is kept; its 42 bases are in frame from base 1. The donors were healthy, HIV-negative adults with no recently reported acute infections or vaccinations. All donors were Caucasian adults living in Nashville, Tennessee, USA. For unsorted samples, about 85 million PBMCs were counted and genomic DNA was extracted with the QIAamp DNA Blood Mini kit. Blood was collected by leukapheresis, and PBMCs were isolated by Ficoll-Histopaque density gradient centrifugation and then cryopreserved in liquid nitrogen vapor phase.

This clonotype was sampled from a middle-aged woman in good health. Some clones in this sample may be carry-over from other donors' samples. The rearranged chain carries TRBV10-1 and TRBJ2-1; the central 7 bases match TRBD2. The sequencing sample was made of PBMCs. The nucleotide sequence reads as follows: TGCGCCAGCAGTGAGTCTGCCGGGAGGAATGAGCAGTTCTTC. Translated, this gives CASSESAGRNEQFF.